The 28 T cell receptor beta chains reported below all come from one sample, sequenced in a study of PD-1 blockade in classical Hodgkin lymphoma (TCRdb year 2020). Library preparation was by the immunoSEQ multiplex PCR assay. As stored in TCRdb, this immuneACCESS dataset retains in-frame rearrangements with V and J assigned. A fraction of the clones does not appear; measured against another copy, unresolved V genes explain less than half of the discrepancy, and the remainder lacks a known reason. The sample contains more than 90,000 clones, about 89% of them found a single time. Around 6.6% of the sample is in the top ten clones. The sample's time point label, decoded: cycle 2 day 1 (C2D1) of nivolumab. Relapse after autologous stem cell transplantation had occurred in all trial patients, and cohorts A, B and C were distinguished by prior brentuximab vedotin exposure. This material consisted of peripheral blood mononuclear cells (PBMCs), taken before the second cycle of nivolumab. All receptors come from a human donor with classical Hodgkin lymphoma.

As concerns this clone: The same CDR3 also results from other DNA sequences found in this sample. The chain joins TRBV7-6 to TRBJ1-1; D ambiguous. The V and J ends lost 1 base and 0 bases respectively, with 6 bases between them. The CDR3 length is 14 residues. The germline V gene encodes CDR1 SGHVS and CDR2 FNYEAQ. The CDR3 DNA reads TGTGCCAGCAGCTTAGGCCAGATGAACACTGAAGCTTTCTTT. It is translated as CASSLGQMNTEAFF.

About this clone: This specimen includes other DNA sequences encoding the same CDR3. The chain uses TRBV2 and TRBJ1-2; D gene ambiguous. The ends were cut back, 3 bases at V and 5 bases at J, with 7 bases in the middle. Germline loops: CDR1 SNHLY, CDR2 FYNNEI. The CDR3 spans 12 residues. In DNA form, the CDR3 reads TGTGCCAGCAGTGATATCAGTTATGGCTACACCTTC. Translated: CASSDISYGYTF. Complete variable domain (other parts from reference TRBV2 and TRBJ1-2): EPEVTQTPSHQVTQMGQEVILRCVPISNHLYFYWYRQILGQKVEFLVSFYNNEISEKSEIFDDQFSVERPDGSNFTLKIRSTKLEDSAMYFCASSDISYGYTFGSGTRLTVV.

This clone was seen only once. The rearrangement joins TRBV4-2 to TRBJ1-6; weak D call: TRBD1 (5 bases). Trimming took 0 bases from V and 6 from J, leaving 12 bases between them. The CDR3 totals 16 residues. The germline CDR1 and CDR2 sequences are LGHNA and YNFKEQ. The CDR3 DNA reads TGTGCCAGCAGCCAAGATTGGGGAGGGACTAATTCACCCCTCCACTTT. Translated, it gives CASSQDWGGTNSPLHF.

This clone was picked up one time. The rearrangement links TRBV2 to TRBJ1-2; possible D gene TRBD1, 5 bases. The CDR3 consists of 14 residues. Germline lookup yields CDR1 SNHLY and CDR2 FYNNEI. V was shortened by 1 base and J by 3 bases, with 9 bases between the two germline ends. This chain's CDR3 is CASSEGAGYYGYTF. The CDR3 region has the DNA TGTGCCAGCAGTGAAGGTGCAGGGTACTATGGCTACACCTTC.

The V call is TRBV27, the J call TRBJ2-1; TRBD1 matches at 7 bases. The CDR3 covers 18 residues. The ends lost 0 bases at V and 6 bases at J; junction bases unmatched: 14. Germline lookup yields CDR1 MNHEY and CDR2 SMNVEV (reference sequence). The CDR3 protein is CASSLSPATGALFNEQFF. The CDR3 DNA sequence: TGTGCCAGCAGTTTATCCCCCGCAACAGGGGCGCTTTTCAATGAGCAGTTCTTC.

V usage is TRBV28 and J usage is TRBJ1-5, with D possibly TRBD1 on 6 matching bases. Trimming removed 3 bases at V and 2 bases at J, with 17 bases between. The CDR3 has 17 residues. Germline V gives CDR1 MDHEN, CDR2 SYDVKM. The CDR3 DNA is TGTGCCAGCAGTTTTCGGGGGGCAGGTCAACGCAATCAGCCCCAGCATTTT. Residues: CASSFRGAGQRNQPQHF.

V is TRBV29-1 and J is TRBJ2-1; the D gene is possibly TRBD2 (5 bases). Germline CDR1 and CDR2: SQVTM and ANQGSEA. Trimming left V 1 base short and J 6 bases short, with 7 bases between. The CDR3 extends over 12 amino acids. CDR3 sequence: CSVEGLSNEQFF. CDR3 coding DNA: TGCAGCGTTGAAGGACTATCCAATGAGCAGTTCTTC.

This rearrangement joins TRBV9 to TRBJ1-5, with 8 bases matching TRBD1. CDR1 SGDLS and CDR2 YYNGEE come from the germline V gene. This CDR3 spans 14 amino acids. The V and J ends lost 4 bases and 5 bases, in that order; junction bases with no gene match: 5. The CDR3 DNA reads as TGTGCCAGCAGCTTACAGGGGGGAGATCAGCCCCAGCATTTT. Its protein product is CASSLQGGDQPQHF.

The gene calls are TRBV20-1 and TRBJ1-1; unclear D gene. CDR3 length: 11 amino acids. Germline CDR1 DFQATT, CDR2 SNEGSKA (reference sequence). Trimming took 4 bases from V and 7 from J, leaving 10 bases between them. The DNA for the CDR3 is TGCAGTGCTATTTTGTGGGATGAAGCTTTCTTT. Protein sequence: CSAILWDEAFF.

This rearrangement joins TRBV11-2 to TRBJ2-1, with TRBD1 matching 7 bases. In germline, CDR1 is SGHAT, CDR2 FQNNGV. CDR3 length: 13 amino acids. The trim removed 4 bases at V and 10 bases at J, leaving 7 bases unmatched. The CDR3 loop reads CASSSIRGQEQFF. Written as DNA, the CDR3 is TGTGCCAGCAGCTCGATAAGGGGGCAAGAGCAGTTCTTC.

This clone was recorded only once. Here the CDR3 reads CASSLVFSVEFSGANVLTF. The CDR3 DNA reads TGTGCCAGCAGCTTGGTTTTTTCTGTCGAGTTCTCTGGGGCCAACGTCCTGACTTTC. The rearrangement uses TRBV5-6 and TRBJ2-6; D unclear. The CDR3 has 19 amino acids. Germline V gives CDR1 SGHDT, CDR2 YYEEEE. Trimming took 0 bases from V and 0 from J, leaving 16 bases between them.

In DNA form, the CDR3 reads TGTGCCAGCAGCTTAGCCCAGGGACCGGGTGGCTACACCTTC. This codes for CASSLAQGPGGYTF. The chain is built from TRBV11-2 and TRBJ1-2; TRBD1 is a possible D gene (5 bases). There are 14 residues in the CDR3. The germline V gene has CDR1 SGHAT and CDR2 FQNNGV. V lost 1 base, J lost 7 bases, and 13 bases lay in between. The whole variable domain, filled in from reference TRBV11-2 and TRBJ1-2, reads EAGVAQSPRYKIIEKRQSVAFWCNPISGHATLYWYQQILGQGPKLLIQFQNNGVVDDSQLPKDRFSAERLKGVDSTLKIQPAKLEDSAVYLCASSLAQGPGGYTFGSGTRLTVV.

This clone appeared a single time. The CDR3 nucleotides read TGCGCCAGCAGCTCGAATAGCGGGGGGGCTAAAGATACGCAGTATTTT. Its translation is CASSSNSGGAKDTQYF. J is TRBJ2-3 and V is TRBV5-1; 11 nucleotides align to TRBD2. The trim removed 3 bases at V and 5 bases at J, leaving 8 bases unmatched. This CDR3 has 16 residues. Germline V gene sequence: CDR1 SGHRS, CDR2 YFSETQ.

This clone was seen a single time. V is TRBV6-5 and J is TRBJ1-2; D is ambiguous. Trimming pared 4 bases from V and 8 bases from J, leaving 8 bases between. The CDR3 extends over 11 amino acids. Germline V gives CDR1 MNHEY, CDR2 SVGAGI. The CDR3 DNA reads TGTGCCAGCAGTTCCCCTGGGGGCTACACCTTC. Residues: CASSSPGGYTF.

The chain recombines TRBV14 with TRBJ2-7, with a weak D call TRBD1 (6 bases). The V and J ends lost 0 bases and 4 bases respectively, with 16 bases between them. The CDR3 totals 16 residues. Germline V gene data show CDR1 as SGHDN and CDR2 as FVKESK. In DNA form, the CDR3 reads TGTGCCAGCAGCCAAGAGCTCCTCCCCAGGGGATACGAGCAGTACTTC. Protein product: CASSQELLPRGYEQYF.

The V gene is TRBV5-1, the J gene TRBJ2-3; D unclear. This CDR3 is built from 12 residues. Germline V lookup: CDR1 SGHRS, CDR2 YFSETQ. Trimming removed 4 bases at V and 0 bases at J, with 3 bases between. CDR3 in amino acids: CASSVSTDTQYF. The CDR3 nucleotides read TGCGCCAGCAGCGTTAGCACAGATACGCAGTATTTT.

The gene calls are TRBV19 and TRBJ1-6; 8 bases map to TRBD1. CDR1 is LNHDA, CDR2 SQIVND, per germline (reference sequence). J lost 0 bases, V lost 11 bases, and 9 bases had no gene match. This CDR3 contains 16 residues. The DNA for the CDR3 is TGTGCCGCCCAGGGGGCCGGAAGCTCCTATAATTCACCCCTCCACTTT. This gives the protein CAAQGAGSSYNSPLHF. The entire variable domain, with the rest obtained from reference TRBV19 and TRBJ1-6, is as follows: DGGITQSPKYLFRKEGQNVTLSCEQNLNHDAMYWYRQDPGQGLRLIYYSQIVNDFQKGDIAEGYSVSREKKESFPLTVTSAQKNPTAFYLCAAQGAGSSYNSPLHFGNGTRLTVT.

This clone was seen just once. The chain joins TRBV28 to TRBJ1-2; the D is unclear. This CDR3 is 13 amino acids long. Trimming left V 9 bases short and J 2 bases short, with 13 bases between. CDR1 and CDR2 from the germline V gene are MDHEN and SYDVKM. CDR3 in DNA: TGTGCCAGTCGACCGAGGTTCAACTATGGCTACACCTTC. Residues: CASRPRFNYGYTF.

The rearrangement uses TRBV7-8 and TRBJ1-5; D ambiguous. V was pared by 0 bases and J by 6 bases, with 15 bases between. Germline loops: CDR1 SGHVS, CDR2 FQNEAQ. The CDR3 spans 16 residues. The CDR3 protein is CASSLALAASIQPQHF. In DNA, the CDR3 is TGTGCCAGCAGCTTAGCCTTGGCAGCGTCCATTCAGCCCCAGCATTTT.

V and J are TRBV7-2 and TRBJ2-4, with 8 bases matching TRBD2. The CDR3 spans 16 residues. The ends lost 5 bases at V and 6 bases at J; junction bases unmatched: 12. Germline V lookup: CDR1 SGHTA, CDR2 FQGNSA. The CDR3 nucleotides read TGTGCCAGCAGCCCCGCGGCAATAGCGGGGAGAAACATTCAGTACTTC. Its translation is CASSPAAIAGRNIQYF. Filled out from reference TRBV7-2 and TRBJ2-4, the complete variable domain reads GAGVSQSPSNKVTEKGKDVELRCDPISGHTALYWYRQSLGQGLEFLIYFQGNSAPDKSGLPSDRFSAERTGGSVSTLTIQRTQQEDSAVYLCASSPAAIAGRNIQYFGAGTRLSVL.

V is TRBV11-2 and J is TRBJ2-5; no firm D call. This CDR3 spans 14 amino acids. Germline values: CDR1 SGHAT, CDR2 FQNNGV. The V end was cut by 7 bases, the J end by 5 bases, with 17 bases between. CDR3 sequence: CASTHSFGRETQYF. CDR3 nucleotides: TGTGCCAGCACCCATTCATTCGGAAGGGAGACCCAGTACTTC.

The rearrangement links TRBV10-1 to TRBJ1-1; D remains unclear. V lost 7 bases and J 3 bases, leaving 21 bases between the germline ends. The CDR3 loop spans 16 amino acids. Germline-derived CDR1 and CDR2 are WNHNN and SYGVQD (reference sequence). CDR3 coding DNA: TGCGCCAGCATCCTTTTCCTTCTGCTCGGTGACACTGAAGCTTTCTTT. It encodes CASILFLLLGDTEAFF.

The chain is built from TRBV28 and TRBJ2-5; 12 nucleotides align to TRBD2. Germline V lookup: CDR1 MDHEN, CDR2 SYDVKM. Losses at the gene ends were 7 bases for V and 1 base for J; bases not matched to a gene: 7. CDR3 length: 16 residues. The CDR3 is CASNRGLAGLQETQYF. The DNA for the CDR3 is TGTGCCAGCAACCGAGGACTAGCGGGGCTCCAAGAGACCCAGTACTTC.

This rearrangement joins TRBV6-6 to TRBJ2-3; D perhaps matches TRBD2 (5 bases). V lost 7 bases and J 1 base, leaving 15 bases between the germline ends. The germline gives CDR1 MNHNY, CDR2 SVGAGI (reference sequence). This CDR3 has 15 residues. The CDR3 region is CASMGPEEGTDTQYF. The CDR3, as DNA: TGTGCCAGCATGGGTCCGGAGGAGGGCACAGATACGCAGTATTTT.

This chain uses TRBV30 with TRBJ2-5, with 10 bases fitting TRBD2. The J segment lost 1 base and the V segment lost 3 bases, leaving 5 bases of the junction unmatched. The CDR3 covers 15 residues. The germline gives CDR1 GTSNPN, CDR2 SVGIG (reference sequence). CDR3 protein: CAWSPTSGVQETQYF. CDR3 sequence (DNA): TGTGCCTGGAGCCCAACTAGCGGGGTCCAAGAGACCCAGTACTTC. Complete variable domain (other parts from reference TRBV30 and TRBJ2-5): SQTIHQWPATLVQPVGSPLSLECTVEGTSNPNLYWYRQAAGRGLQLLFYSVGIGQISSEVPQNLSASRPQDRQFILSSKKLLLSDSGFYLCAWSPTSGVQETQYFGPGTRLLVL.

V usage is TRBV6-5 and J usage is TRBJ1-1; D remains unclear. This CDR3 has 16 amino acids. CDR1 is MNHEY, CDR2 SVGAGI, per germline. Trimming left V 4 bases short and J 0 bases short, with 15 bases between. CDR3 bases: TGTGCCAGCAGTTCCCACATTTCCCAGATGAACACTGAAGCTTTCTTT. This gives the protein CASSSHISQMNTEAFF.

The chain joins TRBV6-1 to TRBJ2-4; unclear D gene. Trimming pared 7 bases from V and 1 base from J, leaving 11 bases between. This CDR3 has 14 residues. Germline V CDR1 and CDR2: MNHNS, SASEGT. The CDR3 here is CASNLEYAKNIQYF. CDR3 sequence (DNA): TGTGCCAGCAACCTTGAGTACGCCAAAAACATTCAGTACTTC.

The chain links TRBV5-8 to TRBJ1-4; 10 bases are shared with TRBD1. CDR3 size: 18 residues. V lost 0 bases and J lost 0; bases outside the gene matches: 5. Germline V lookup: CDR1 SGHTS, CDR2 YDEGEE. CDR3 residues: CASSLGQGALATNEKLFF. The CDR3 region has the DNA TGTGCCAGCAGCTTGGGACAGGGGGCCCTTGCAACTAATGAAAAACTGTTTTTT.